Presented here are 9 T cell receptor beta chains from one specimen sequenced in a study of shared clonotypes between healthy human individuals. Libraries were prepared by immunoSEQ multiplex PCR; TCRdb keeps only in-frame clonotypes and omits some of them. Here the sample spans under 200,000 clones, 80% to 95% being singletons. Material: naive CD4+ T cells sorted from blood. Subset denoted: CD45RA+ positively selected. These receptor sequences come from a woman aged 25 to 39 in good health.

In its sample, this clone was seen a few times. V is TRBV19 and J is TRBJ1-5; a possible D gene is TRBD1 (6 bases). Germline values: CDR1 LNHDA, CDR2 SQIVND (reference sequence). V was shortened by 4 bases and J by 6 bases, with 10 bases between the two germline ends. The CDR3 is 13 residues long. The CDR3 spells CASSKGGGQPQHF. The CDR3 coding sequence is TGTGCCAGTAGTAAGGGGGGTGGTCAGCCCCAGCATTTT.

This chain joins TRBV5-1 and TRBJ2-7; 7 positions agree with TRBD1. Germline trimming cut 4 bases from V and 0 bases from J; bases unmatched to any gene: 4. CDR1 and CDR2 (germline): SGHRS, YFSETQ. This CDR3 is built from 14 residues. DNA of the CDR3: TGCGCCAGCAGCGCCCAGGGGGTCTCCTACGAGCAGTACTTC. It codes for CASSAQGVSYEQYF. The full variable domain, its missing parts supplied by reference TRBV5-1 and TRBJ2-7, is KAGVTQTPRYLIKTRGQQVTLSCSPISGHRSVSWYQQTPGQGLQFLFEYFSETQRNKGNFPGRFSGRQFSNSRSEMNVSTLELGDSALYLCASSAQGVSYEQYFGPGTRLTVT.

This sequence joins TRBV9 and TRBJ2-1; 7 nucleotides align to TRBD2. Germline V gives CDR1 SGDLS, CDR2 YYNGEE. The V gene end was trimmed by 0 bases and the J gene end by 6 bases; junction bases not matched to a gene: 6. The CDR3 consists of 15 residues. Here the CDR3 reads CASSVVREQPNEQFF. The CDR3 DNA sequence: TGTGCCAGCAGCGTAGTGCGGGAGCAACCCAATGAGCAGTTCTTC.

The rearrangement joins TRBV10-1 to TRBJ2-2, with D unresolved. V was trimmed by 6 bases and J by 5 bases, leaving 4 bases between them. The CDR3 spans 11 residues. Looked up from germline, CDR1 is WNHNN and CDR2 is SYGVQD (reference sequence). This CDR3 is CASRGTGELFF. The CDR3 bases are TGCGCCAGCAGGGGAACCGGGGAGCTGTTTTTT.

The CDR3 nucleotides are TGTGCCCGAGGAAAGAGGACAGGGCGGACTGAAGCTTTCTTT. Translated: CARGKRTGRTEAFF. This chain connects TRBV2 to TRBJ1-1, with 8 bases lining up with TRBD1. With V trimmed by 11 bases and J by 5 bases, 13 bases remained unmatched. The germline V gene encodes CDR1 SNHLY and CDR2 FYNNEI. The CDR3 is 14 amino acids.

Note on this clone: In the same sample, other DNA sequences code for this CDR3. V is TRBV14 and J is TRBJ2-7; 8 nucleotides match TRBD2. In germline, CDR1 is SGHDN, CDR2 FVKESK. The CDR3 extends over 16 amino acids. V lost 3 bases to trimming and J lost 8 bases; unmatched junction nucleotides: 15. The CDR3 is CASSQGLAGGQGKQYF. The DNA of the CDR3 is TGTGCCAGCAGCCAGGGTCTCGCGGGAGGCCAGGGCAAGCAGTACTTC.

The rearrangement uses TRBV5-4 and TRBJ2-5; D gene unclear. Germline V gene lookup returns CDR1 SGHNT and CDR2 YYREEE (reference sequence). This CDR3 contains 12 residues. The V and J ends lost 0 bases and 5 bases respectively, with 5 bases between them. CDR3 sequence: CASSLGFETQYF. The DNA of the CDR3 is TGTGCCAGCAGCTTGGGGTTCGAGACCCAGTACTTC.

This chain links TRBV28 with TRBJ1-1; D is uncertain. CDR3 length: 15 residues. Trimming left V 5 bases short and J 2 bases short, with 15 bases between. The germline V gene encodes CDR1 MDHEN and CDR2 SYDVKM. CDR3 bases: TGTGCCAGCAGTGAGCCGATAGGAGTAAACACTGAAGCTTTCTTT. It is translated as CASSEPIGVNTEAFF.

V usage is TRBV28 and J usage is TRBJ2-3; D may be TRBD2 (6 bases). The V end was cut by 4 bases, the J end by 1 base, with 21 bases between. The CDR3 contains 18 residues. Germline assignment: CDR1 MDHEN and CDR2 SYDVKM. CDR3 sequence: CASSSGQPLGLRTDTQYF. CDR3 DNA sequence: TGTGCCAGCAGTTCCGGACAACCTCTGGGACTTCGCACAGATACGCAGTATTTT.